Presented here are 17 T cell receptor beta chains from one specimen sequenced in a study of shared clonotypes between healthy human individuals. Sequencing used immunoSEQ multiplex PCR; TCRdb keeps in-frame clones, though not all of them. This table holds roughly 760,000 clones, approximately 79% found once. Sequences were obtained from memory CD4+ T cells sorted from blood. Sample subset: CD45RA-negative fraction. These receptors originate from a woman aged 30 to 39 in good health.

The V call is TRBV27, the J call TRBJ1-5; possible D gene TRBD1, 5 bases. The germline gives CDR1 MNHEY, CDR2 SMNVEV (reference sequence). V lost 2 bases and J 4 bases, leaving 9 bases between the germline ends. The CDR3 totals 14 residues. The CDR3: CASSLRQSNQPQHF. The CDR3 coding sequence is TGTGCCAGCAGTTTAAGACAGTCTAATCAGCCCCAGCATTTT.

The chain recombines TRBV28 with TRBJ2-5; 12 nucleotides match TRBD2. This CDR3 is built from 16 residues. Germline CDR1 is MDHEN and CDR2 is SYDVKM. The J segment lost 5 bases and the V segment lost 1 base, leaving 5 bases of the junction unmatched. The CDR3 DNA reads TGTGCCAGCAGTTTATCTAGCGGGAGGGCCAGGGAGACCCAGTACTTC. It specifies CASSLSSGRARETQYF.

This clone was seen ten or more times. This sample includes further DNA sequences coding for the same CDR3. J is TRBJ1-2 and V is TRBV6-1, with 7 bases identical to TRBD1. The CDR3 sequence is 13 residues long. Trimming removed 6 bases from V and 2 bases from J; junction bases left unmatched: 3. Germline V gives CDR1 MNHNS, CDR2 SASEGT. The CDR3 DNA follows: TGTGCCAGCAGCCCACAGGGGAACTATGGCTACACCTTC. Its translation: CASSPQGNYGYTF.

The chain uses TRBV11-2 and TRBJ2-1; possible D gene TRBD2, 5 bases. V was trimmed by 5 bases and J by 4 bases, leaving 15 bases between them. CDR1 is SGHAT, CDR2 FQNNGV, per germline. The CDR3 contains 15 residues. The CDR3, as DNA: TGTGCCAGCAGCCCCTGGGAGCTGGGGTACAATGAGCAGTTCTTC. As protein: CASSPWELGYNEQFF.

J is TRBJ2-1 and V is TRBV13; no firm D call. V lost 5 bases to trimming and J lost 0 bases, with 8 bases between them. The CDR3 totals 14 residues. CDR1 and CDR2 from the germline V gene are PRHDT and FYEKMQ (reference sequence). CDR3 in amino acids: CASSQRRSYNEQFF. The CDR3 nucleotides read TGTGCCAGCAGCCAACGCCGCTCCTACAATGAGCAGTTCTTC.

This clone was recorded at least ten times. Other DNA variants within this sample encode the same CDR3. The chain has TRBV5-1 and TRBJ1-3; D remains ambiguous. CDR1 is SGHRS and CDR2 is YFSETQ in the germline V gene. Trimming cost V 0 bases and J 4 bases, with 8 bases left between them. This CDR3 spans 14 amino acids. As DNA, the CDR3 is TGCGCCAGCAGCTTGGGGACTGCCGGAAACACCATATATTTT. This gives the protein CASSLGTAGNTIYF.

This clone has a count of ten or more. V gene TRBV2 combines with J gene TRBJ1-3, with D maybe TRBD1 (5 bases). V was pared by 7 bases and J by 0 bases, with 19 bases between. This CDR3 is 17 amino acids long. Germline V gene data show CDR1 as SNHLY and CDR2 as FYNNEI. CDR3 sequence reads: CASMVRGHYISGNTIYF. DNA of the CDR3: TGTGCCAGCATGGTCAGAGGACACTATATCTCTGGAAACACCATATATTTT. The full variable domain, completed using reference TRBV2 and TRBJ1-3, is EPEVTQTPSHQVTQMGQEVILRCVPISNHLYFYWYRQILGQKVEFLVSFYNNEISEKSEIFDDQFSVERPDGSNFTLKIRSTKLEDSAMYFCASMVRGHYISGNTIYFGEGSWLTVV.

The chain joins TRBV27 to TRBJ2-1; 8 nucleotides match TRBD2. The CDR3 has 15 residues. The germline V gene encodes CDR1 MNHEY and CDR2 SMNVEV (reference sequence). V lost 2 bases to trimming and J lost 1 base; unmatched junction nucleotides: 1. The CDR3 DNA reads TGTGCCAGCAGTTTACGCGGGAGGTCCTACAATGAGCAGTTCTTC. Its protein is CASSLRGRSYNEQFF.

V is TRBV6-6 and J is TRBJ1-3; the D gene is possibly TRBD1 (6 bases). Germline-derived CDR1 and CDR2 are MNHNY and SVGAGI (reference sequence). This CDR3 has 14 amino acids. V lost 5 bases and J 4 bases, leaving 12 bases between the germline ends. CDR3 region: CASSIQGRGNTIYF. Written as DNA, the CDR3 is TGTGCCAGCAGTATCCAGGGGAGGGGAAACACCATATATTTT.

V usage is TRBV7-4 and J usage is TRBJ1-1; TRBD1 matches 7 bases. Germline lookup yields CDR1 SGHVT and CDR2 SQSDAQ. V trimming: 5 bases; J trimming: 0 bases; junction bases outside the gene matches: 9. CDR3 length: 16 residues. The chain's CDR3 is CASSPLWTGVNTEAFF. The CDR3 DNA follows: TGTGCCAGCAGCCCCCTCTGGACAGGAGTGAACACTGAAGCTTTCTTT.

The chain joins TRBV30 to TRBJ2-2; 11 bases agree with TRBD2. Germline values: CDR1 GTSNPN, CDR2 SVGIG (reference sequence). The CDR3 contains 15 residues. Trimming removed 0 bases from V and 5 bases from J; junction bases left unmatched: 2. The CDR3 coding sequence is TGTGCCTGGAGTGTACGACTAGCGGGGACCGGGGAGCTGTTTTTT. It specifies CAWSVRLAGTGELFF.

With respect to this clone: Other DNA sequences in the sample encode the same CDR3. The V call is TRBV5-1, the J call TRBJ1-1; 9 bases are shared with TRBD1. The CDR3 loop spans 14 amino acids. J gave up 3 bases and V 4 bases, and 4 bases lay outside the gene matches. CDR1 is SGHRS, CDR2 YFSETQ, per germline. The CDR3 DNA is TGCGCCAGCAGCCCACAGGGGGCGGACACTGAAGCTTTCTTT. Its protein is CASSPQGADTEAFF.

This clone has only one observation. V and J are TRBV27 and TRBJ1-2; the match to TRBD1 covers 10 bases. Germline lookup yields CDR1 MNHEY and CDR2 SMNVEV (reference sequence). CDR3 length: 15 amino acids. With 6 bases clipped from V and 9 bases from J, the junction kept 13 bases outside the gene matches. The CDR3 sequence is CASRASLGTGARYTF. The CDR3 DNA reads TGTGCCAGCAGGGCTAGTCTCGGGACAGGGGCACGCTACACCTTC.

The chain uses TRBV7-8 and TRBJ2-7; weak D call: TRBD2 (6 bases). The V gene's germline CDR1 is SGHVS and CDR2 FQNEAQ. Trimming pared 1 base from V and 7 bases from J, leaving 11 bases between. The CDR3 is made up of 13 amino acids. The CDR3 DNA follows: TGTGCCAGCAGCTTAGACCGGGAGCAAGAGCAGTACTTC. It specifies CASSLDREQEQYF.

The CDR3 nucleotides read TGTGCCAGCAGTGCCACAGGGGGCAACTACGAGCAGTACTTC. This sequence encodes CASSATGGNYEQYF. V is TRBV2 and J is TRBJ2-7; TRBD1 matches at 9 bases. V shed 4 bases and J 3 bases; nucleotides not matched to a gene: 4. CDR1 is SNHLY, CDR2 FYNNEI, per germline. This CDR3 is built from 14 residues.

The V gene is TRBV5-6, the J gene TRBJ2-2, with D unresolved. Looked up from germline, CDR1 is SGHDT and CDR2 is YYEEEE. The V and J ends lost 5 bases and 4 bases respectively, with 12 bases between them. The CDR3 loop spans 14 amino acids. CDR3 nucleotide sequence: TGTGCCAGCAGACGAGGTAGCCTCACCGGGGAGCTGTTTTTT. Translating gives CASRRGSLTGELFF.

CDR3 nucleotides: TGTGCCAGCAGTTCCGCACCGGGACTAGCCTACAATGAGCAGTTCTTC. It specifies CASSSAPGLAYNEQFF. V and J are TRBV27 and TRBJ2-1, with 8 bases that match TRBD2. The CDR3 totals 16 residues. Trimming removed 4 bases from V and 2 bases from J; junction bases left unmatched: 7. Germline-derived CDR1 and CDR2 are MNHEY and SMNVEV (reference sequence).